A selection of T cell receptor beta chains follows, all from one sample in a study of T-cell memory formation after mild COVID-19. TCRdb reanalysed the 5' RACE reads using MiXCR and keeps one entry per CDR3 protein. The data show about 440,000 distinct CDR3 sequences, 20% seen once. Sequenced: PBMCs or a T cell subset sorted from them (not recorded which). Receptors were obtained from an adult woman who had mild COVID-19 (a few samples of this study predate the infection). Cell type and time point are not known. Each CDR3 is given with its conserved first and last residue. A D gene is named only where the DNA matches it firmly. Part of the rows lack a size; the others show once, few, many or a class for expanded clones.

v_call,j_call,clone_size,d_call,cdr3_nt,cdr3_aa
TRBV7-2,TRBJ2-3,.,TRBD2,TGTGCCAGCAGCTGGCGGGGGGTGCGCACAGATACGCAGTATTTT,CASSWRGVRTDTQYF
TRBV5-1,TRBJ2-5,many,.,TGCGCCAGCAGCCCTGTCGGCAGCCCAGAGACCCAGTACTTC,CASSPVGSPETQYF
TRBV5-1,TRBJ2-1,.,TRBD1,TGCGCCAGCAGCCGGGACAGAAACTCCTACAATGAGCAGTTCTTC,CASSRDRNSYNEQFF
TRBV6-5,TRBJ2-5,.,TRBD1,TGTGCCAGCTCATCGGGGATCGGGACAGCACAAGAGACCCAGTACTTC,CASSSGIGTAQETQYF
TRBV27,TRBJ2-7,.,.,TGTGCCAGCAGTTTATCGCAGGGCTTAGGTAATGAGCAGTACTTC,CASSLSQGLGNEQYF
TRBV4-1,TRBJ1-2,.,.,TGCGCCAGCAGCCAAGAGGCGGCTACTAACTATGGCTACACCTTC,CASSQEAATNYGYTF
TRBV6-2/TRBV6-3,TRBJ1-2,.,.,TGTGCCAGCAGTTACCGGCCAACCGCTGGGAACTATGGCTACACCTTC,CASSYRPTAGNYGYTF
TRBV7-8,TRBJ2-5,.,TRBD1,TGTGCCAGCAGCTTATCGACAGGGGCAGAGACCCAGTACTTC,CASSLSTGAETQYF
TRBV7-3,TRBJ1-6,many,TRBD1,TGTGCCAGCAGCTTAGGGACAGCGAATTCACCCCTCCACTTT,CASSLGTANSPLHF
TRBV7-2,TRBJ1-1,few,.,TGTGCCAGCGCCAGGGGAGCGAACACTGAAGCTTTCTTT,CASARGANTEAFF
TRBV9,TRBJ1-4,few,TRBD1,TGTGCCAGCAGCGTAGGAAGACAGGGAATGTATGAAAAACTGTTTTTT,CASSVGRQGMYEKLFF
TRBV24-1,TRBJ1-1,few,.,TGTGCCACCGAACGGCGGGGGGGTCACATGAACACTGAAGCTTTCTTT,CATERRGGHMNTEAFF
TRBV9,TRBJ2-5,few,TRBD2,TGTGCCAGCAGCGTAGGGACTAGCGGGGTGGGGGAGACCCAGTACTTC,CASSVGTSGVGETQYF
TRBV20-1,TRBJ2-5,.,TRBD2,TGCAGTGCTCGGCGTAGCGGGAACCAAGAGACCCAGTACTTC,CSARRSGNQETQYF
TRBV4-1,TRBJ2-3,.,.,TGCGCCAGCACCACGGGCACGTGGGCAGATACGCAGTATTTT,CASTTGTWADTQYF
TRBV2,TRBJ2-7,many,.,TGTGCCAGCAGTGGGGGGAAAAGTGGGTACGAGCAGTACTTC,CASSGGKSGYEQYF
TRBV7-6,TRBJ2-3,.,.,TGTGCCAGCAGCTTAGTAGCAGGGCCGGGATCTGATACGCAGTATTTT,CASSLVAGPGSDTQYF
TRBV30,TRBJ2-7,few,.,TGTGCCTGGAGTGTCCCTTTCACTGATTCTCCTTACGAGCAGTACTTC,CAWSVPFTDSPYEQYF
TRBV6-5,TRBJ1-3,many,.,TGTGCCAGCAGTTACCGACCAGTTTTCTCTGGAAACACCATATATTTT,CASSYRPVFSGNTIYF
TRBV6-1,TRBJ2-7,.,.,TGTGCCAGCAGTGAAGCGCAGGGGGGCTACGAGCAGTACTTC,CASSEAQGGYEQYF
TRBV5-1,TRBJ1-2,.,.,TGCGCCAGCAGCTCGGGTTACAGAAACTATGGCTACACCTTC,CASSSGYRNYGYTF
TRBV7-6,TRBJ1-3,.,.,TGTGCCAGCAGCTTAGCGGAGGGGACTGGAAACACCATATATTTT,CASSLAEGTGNTIYF
TRBV7-2,TRBJ2-4,.,.,TGTGCCAGCAGCTTAGACGTGAACATTCAGTACTTC,CASSLDVNIQYF
TRBV28,TRBJ2-1,many,.,TGTGCCAGCAGTCTAATTTACAATGAGCAGTTCTTC,CASSLIYNEQFF
TRBV11-2,TRBJ2-7,few,.,TGTGCCAGCAGCTTCTCGAGCGGGCGGCACGAGCAGTACTTC,CASSFSSGRHEQYF
TRBV29-1,TRBJ1-1,.,.,TGCAGCGTTCGTTGGGGGGGGGAAGCTTTCTTT,CSVRWGGEAFF
TRBV7-6,TRBJ2-1,.,TRBD2,TGTGCCAGCAGCTTTCTAGCGGGAGGGCCCAACAATGAGCAGTTCTTC,CASSFLAGGPNNEQFF